The T cell receptor beta chain described here comes from a study of beta chain features in type 1 diabetes. Study-level information: All samples yielded some 100,000,000 examined sorted cells.

Notes on the study in general: For TCRB rearrangement, an influence of HLA type remained unresolved here. When Type 1 diabetes patients were examined, their TCRB CDR3s proved moderately but significantly shorter in all four CD4+ subsets. Equally in patients and controls, PCR might preferentially amplify shorter templates.

Germline V CDR1 and CDR2: SGHNT, YENEEA. The CDR3 totals 14 residues. V was shortened by 0 bases and J by 5 bases, with 8 bases between the two germline ends. The whole isolated RNA underwent reverse transcription, so sequencing captured expressed TCRB transcripts. Sequencing was performed with immunoSEQ multiplex PCR; in TCRdb, only in-frame clones are kept and a portion is missing. This sample carries some 150,000 clones, about 7.1% of them seen once, and the ten largest clones take 1.1% to 1.5%. This clone was counted only a few times. Its specificity is unknown. The specimen was central memory CD4+ T cells from blood. This TCR was sampled from a woman younger than 45 in good health. The gene calls are TRBV11-3 and TRBJ2-1; the D gene is possibly TRBD1 (5 bases). The CDR3, as DNA: TGTGCCAGCAGCTTAGATGGGGCTAACAATGAGCAGTTCTTC. Its translation: CASSLDGANNEQFF.